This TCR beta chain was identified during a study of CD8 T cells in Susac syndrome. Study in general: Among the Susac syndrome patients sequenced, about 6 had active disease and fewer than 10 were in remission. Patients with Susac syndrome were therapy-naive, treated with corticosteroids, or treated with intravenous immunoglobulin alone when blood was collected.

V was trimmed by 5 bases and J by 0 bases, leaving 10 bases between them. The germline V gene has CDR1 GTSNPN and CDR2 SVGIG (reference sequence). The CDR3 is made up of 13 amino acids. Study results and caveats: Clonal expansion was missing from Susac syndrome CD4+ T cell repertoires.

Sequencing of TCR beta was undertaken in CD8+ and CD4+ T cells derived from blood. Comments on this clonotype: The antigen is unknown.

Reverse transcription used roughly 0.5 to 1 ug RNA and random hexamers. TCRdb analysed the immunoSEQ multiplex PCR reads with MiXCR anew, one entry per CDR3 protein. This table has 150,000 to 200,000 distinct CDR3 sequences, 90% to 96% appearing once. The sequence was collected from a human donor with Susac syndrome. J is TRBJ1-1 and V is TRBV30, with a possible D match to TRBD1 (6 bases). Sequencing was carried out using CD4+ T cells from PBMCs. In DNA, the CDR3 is TGTGCCTGGGACAGGCGCATGAACACTGAAGCTTTCTTT. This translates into CAWDRRMNTEAFF.